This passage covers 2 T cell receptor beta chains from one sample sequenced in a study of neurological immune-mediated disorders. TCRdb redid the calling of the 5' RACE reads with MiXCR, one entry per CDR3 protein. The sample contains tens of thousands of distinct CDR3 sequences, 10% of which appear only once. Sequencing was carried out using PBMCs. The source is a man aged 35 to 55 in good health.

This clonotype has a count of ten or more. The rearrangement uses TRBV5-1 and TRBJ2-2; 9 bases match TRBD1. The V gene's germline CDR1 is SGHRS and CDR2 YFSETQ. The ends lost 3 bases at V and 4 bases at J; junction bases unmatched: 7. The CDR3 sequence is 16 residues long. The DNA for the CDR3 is TGCGCCAGCAGCTGGACAGGGGCGATTTCCACCGGGGAGCTGTTTTTT. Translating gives CASSWTGAISTGELFF.

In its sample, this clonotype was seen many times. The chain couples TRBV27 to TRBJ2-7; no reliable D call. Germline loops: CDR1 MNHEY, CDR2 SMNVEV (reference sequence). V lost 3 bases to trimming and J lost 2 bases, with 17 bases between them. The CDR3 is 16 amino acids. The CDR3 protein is CASSFAGSLGPYEQYF. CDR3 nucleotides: TGTGCCAGCAGTTTCGCCGGGTCCCTAGGGCCCTACGAGCAGTACTTC.